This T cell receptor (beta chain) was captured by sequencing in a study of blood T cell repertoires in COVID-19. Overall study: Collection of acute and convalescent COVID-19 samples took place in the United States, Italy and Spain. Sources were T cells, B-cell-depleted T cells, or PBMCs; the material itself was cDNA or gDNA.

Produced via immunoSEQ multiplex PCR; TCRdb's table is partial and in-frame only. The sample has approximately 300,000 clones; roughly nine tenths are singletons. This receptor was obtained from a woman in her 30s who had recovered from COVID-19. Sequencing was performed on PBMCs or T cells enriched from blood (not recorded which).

CDR3 DNA: TGTGCCAGCAGTAGCCCGAGGTGGACAGAGAACACTGAAGCTTTCTTT. Translated, it gives CASSSPRWTENTEAFF. The chain is built from TRBV28 and TRBJ1-1; tentatively, D is TRBD1 (6 bases). Trimming took 5 bases from V and 1 from J, leaving 17 bases between them. The CDR3 totals 16 residues. CDR1 is MDHEN, CDR2 SYDVKM, per germline.